The sequence of this TCR beta chain was determined in a study of OX40 agonist ivuxolimab in advanced cancers. Turning to this clone: Its antigen is unidentified.

Study-level findings and limits: Clones of CD4+ and CD8+ blood T cells grew by week 6 at doses of 0.1 to 3.0 mg/kg.

The germline V and J ends were trimmed by 1 base and 1 base, with 7 bases remaining between them. This CDR3 contains 14 residues. CDR1 and CDR2 from the germline V gene are SGHAT and FQNNGV. The assay was immunoSEQ multiplex PCR, and TCRdb's table has in-frame clones only and misses some. Of 77,000 or so clones in the sample, less than 85% were seen once. Sequenced here: CD4+ or CD8+ T cells sorted from blood, sampled in a trial of the OX40 agonist ivuxolimab. The genes are TRBV11-2 and TRBJ1-2; D unclear. This clonotype originated in an adult with an advanced solid tumor such as melanoma, head and neck, liver or kidney cancer. This CDR3 is CASSLGGSNYGYTF. DNA for the CDR3: TGTGCCAGCAGCTTAGGAGGCAGTAACTATGGCTACACCTTC. Using reference TRBV11-2 and TRBJ1-2 for the parts outside the CDR3, the full variable domain is EAGVAQSPRYKIIEKRQSVAFWCNPISGHATLYWYQQILGQGPKLLIQFQNNGVVDDSQLPKDRFSAERLKGVDSTLKIQPAKLEDSAVYLCASSLGGSNYGYTFGSGTRLTVV.